This passage covers 23 T cell receptor beta chains from one sample sequenced in a study of early T cells in non-severe SARS-CoV-2 infection. TCRdb re-called the 5' RACE reads with MiXCR, one entry per CDR3 protein. The sample carries over 60,000 distinct CDR3 sequences, over 9.5% recorded once. Specimen: whole blood, collected at baseline. The receptors derive from an adult who was a healthcare worker with PCR-confirmed SARS-CoV-2 infection or an uninfected control (not recorded which).

This clonotype was found many times. This rearrangement joins TRBV5-1 to TRBJ2-1; D might be TRBD1 or TRBD2, each matching 5 bases. The V and J ends lost 2 bases and 6 bases respectively, with 9 bases between them. This CDR3 is 13 amino acids long. Germline CDR1 is SGHRS and CDR2 is YFSETQ. CDR3 DNA sequence: TGCGCCAGCAGCTTTGGGGGTGGCAATGAGCAGTTCTTC. Encoded protein: CASSFGGGNEQFF.

This clonotype has just a few counts. The V call is TRBV7-2, the J call TRBJ2-3; 10 bases match TRBD2. Germline CDR1 reads SGHTA; CDR2 reads FQGNSA. Trimming removed 5 bases from V and 5 bases from J; junction bases left unmatched: 13. This CDR3 is built from 17 residues. This CDR3 is CASSPERLAGVGDTQYF. CDR3 coding DNA: TGTGCCAGCAGCCCGGAGAGGCTAGCGGGGGTGGGAGATACGCAGTATTTT.

The rearrangement links TRBV6-6 to TRBJ1-1; D remains ambiguous. The CDR3 runs to 16 residues. V gave up 7 bases and J gave up 0 bases, with 18 bases separating them. Germline lookup yields CDR1 MNHNY and CDR2 SVGAGI (reference sequence). The CDR3 DNA reads TGTGCCAGCATCAATGGGCCGCAGGCCCTGAACACTGAAGCTTTCTTT. Residues: CASINGPQALNTEAFF.

This clonotype has only a few counts. CDR3 sequence (DNA): TGCAGTGCCCCAGATGGCTCCTATAATTCACCCCTCCACTTT. This gives the protein CSAPDGSYNSPLHF. This chain links TRBV20-1 with TRBJ1-6; no firm D call. This CDR3 has 14 amino acids. V gave up 6 bases and J gave up 0 bases, with 9 bases separating them. Per germline, CDR1 DFQATT and CDR2 SNEGSKA (reference sequence).

This clonotype occurred many times. The chain recombines TRBV6-1 with TRBJ1-6; weak D call: TRBD1 (6 bases). CDR3 size: 15 residues. V dropped 7 bases and J dropped 5 bases, with 15 bases sitting between them. Germline CDR1 is MNHNS and CDR2 is SASEGT. CDR3 sequence: CASKAGANHNSPLHF. The CDR3 DNA is TGTGCCAGCAAGGCAGGGGCGAATCATAATTCACCCCTCCACTTT.

A few counts support this clonotype. The rearrangement uses TRBV12-3 or TRBV12-4 and TRBJ2-7, with 9 bases that match TRBD2. V lost 6 bases, J lost 0 bases, and 6 bases stayed unmatched. This CDR3 is built from 15 residues. CDR3 sequence: CASSYGTSFSYEQYF. The CDR3 nucleotides read TGTGCCAGCAGCTACGGGACTAGCTTCTCCTACGAGCAGTACTTC.

This clonotype has just a few counts. The rearrangement links TRBV6-5 to TRBJ1-1; D is undetermined. The CDR3 is 14 residues long. The ends were cut back, 2 bases at V and 0 bases at J, with 7 bases in the middle. The germline gives CDR1 MNHEY, CDR2 SVGAGI. CDR3 sequence (DNA): TGTGCCAGCAGTTACAGCGGCCTGAACACTGAAGCTTTCTTT. This sequence encodes CASSYSGLNTEAFF.

This sequence joins TRBV6-2 or TRBV6-3 and TRBJ1-4, with no clear D. V dropped 2 bases and J dropped 7 bases, with 14 bases sitting between them. The CDR3 is 15 residues long. CDR1 MNHEY and CDR2 SVGEGT come from the germline V gene. In DNA, the CDR3 is TGTGCCAGCAGTTACGAATTGGGTTCTACTGAAAAACTGTTTTTT. Its translation is CASSYELGSTEKLFF.

This clonotype was detected many times. The V call is TRBV20-1, the J call TRBJ1-2; possible D gene TRBD1, 5 bases. V lost 1 base, J lost 5 bases, and 8 bases lay in between. CDR3 size: 12 residues. Germline values: CDR1 DFQATT, CDR2 SNEGSKA (reference sequence). The CDR3 sequence is CSARADRYGYTF. The CDR3 DNA sequence: TGCAGTGCTAGAGCCGACAGATATGGCTACACCTTC.

In DNA, the CDR3 is TGTGCCAGCAGCCCCTGGGGGGCGAGCAATCAGCCCCAGCATTTT. This gives the protein CASSPWGASNQPQHF. This rearrangement joins TRBV7-2 to TRBJ1-5, with D possibly matching TRBD1 (6 bases). The CDR3 runs to 15 residues. The V and J ends lost 5 bases and 1 base respectively, with 12 bases between them. Germline CDR1 SGHTA, CDR2 FQGNSA.

This clonotype has only a few counts. The chain employs TRBV27 and TRBJ1-6; TRBD1 matches 7 bases. This CDR3 region has 16 residues. J gave up 8 bases and V 3 bases, and 10 bases lay outside the gene matches. Germline V lookup: CDR1 MNHEY, CDR2 SMNVEV (reference sequence). In DNA form, the CDR3 reads TGTGCCAGCAGTTTGGTAGCGGACAGGTTATATTCACCCCTCCACTTT. This sequence encodes CASSLVADRLYSPLHF.

The genes are TRBV19 and TRBJ2-1, with TRBD2 as a possible D gene (6 bases). Germline lookup yields CDR1 LNHDA and CDR2 SQIVND (reference sequence). The CDR3 totals 15 residues. Trimming stripped 6 bases from V and 4 bases from J, with 16 bases between. CDR3 in amino acids: CASSLTIGGYNEQFF. CDR3 in DNA: TGTGCCAGTAGCCTGACAATCGGGGGATACAATGAGCAGTTCTTC.

This clonotype was seen ten or more times. The chain combines TRBV7-9 with TRBJ1-1, with TRBD1 matching over 8 bases. The CDR3 is 13 amino acids. Trimming took 5 bases from V and 7 from J; bases not matched to a gene: 6. The germline CDR1 and CDR2 sequences are SEHNR and FQNEAQ (reference sequence). CDR3 nucleotide sequence: TGTGCCAGCAGCCCCGGAGGGACAGGTGAAGCTTTCTTT. Its translation is CASSPGGTGEAFF.

This clonotype was counted ten times or more. The genes are TRBV7-2 and TRBJ2-4; D call uncertain. Per germline, CDR1 SGHTA and CDR2 FQGNSA. The CDR3 is 14 amino acids. V was clipped by 2 bases and J by 2 bases, with 7 bases between them. CDR3 nucleotide sequence: TGTGCCAGCAGCTTACAAGACTCCAAAAACATTCAGTACTTC. It encodes CASSLQDSKNIQYF.

The V and J genes are TRBV29-1 and TRBJ1-5; D is ambiguous. Germline lookup yields CDR1 SQVTM and CDR2 ANQGSEA. The V gene lost 4 bases and the J gene lost 7 bases, with 11 bases spanning the gap. This CDR3 is built from 12 residues. The CDR3 loop reads CSVGFLGQPQHF. The CDR3 DNA is TGCAGCGTTGGATTTTTGGGACAGCCCCAGCATTTT. The whole variable domain, remainder taken from reference TRBV29-1 and TRBJ1-5, is SAVISQKPSRDICQRGTSLTIQCQVDSQVTMMFWYRQQPGQSLTLIATANQGSEATYESGFVIDKFPISRPNLTFSTLTVSNMSPEDSSIYLCSVGFLGQPQHFGDGTRLSIL.

This clonotype appeared a few times. The J gene is TRBJ1-3, the V gene TRBV5-1, with D possibly TRBD1 on 6 matching bases. In germline, CDR1 is SGHRS, CDR2 YFSETQ. CDR3 length: 17 amino acids. Trimming took 4 bases from V and 4 from J, leaving 21 bases between them. The chain's CDR3 is CASSLGERQEMGNTIYF. Here the CDR3 DNA reads TGCGCCAGCAGCCTTGGGGAGAGACAGGAGATGGGAAACACCATATATTTT. Combining the CDR3 with reference TRBV5-1 and TRBJ1-3 gives the whole variable domain KAGVTQTPRYLIKTRGQQVTLSCSPISGHRSVSWYQQTPGQGLQFLFEYFSETQRNKGNFPGRFSGRQFSNSRSEMNVSTLELGDSALYLCASSLGERQEMGNTIYFGEGSWLTVV.

This chain uses TRBV7-9 with TRBJ2-7; possible D gene TRBD1, 6 bases. Trimming took 1 base from V and 1 from J, leaving 17 bases between them. The germline CDR1 and CDR2 sequences are SEHNR and FQNEAQ (reference sequence). The CDR3 sequence is 17 residues long. CDR3 amino acids: CASSLGRTTGDSYEQYF. Here the CDR3 DNA reads TGTGCCAGCAGCTTAGGGCGTACGACAGGAGATTCCTACGAGCAGTACTTC.

The chain combines TRBV20-1 with TRBJ1-1; D ambiguous. The CDR3 runs to 15 residues. With 1 base removed from V and 1 base from J, the gap between germline ends came to 13 bases. Germline V gene lookup returns CDR1 DFQATT and CDR2 SNEGSKA (reference sequence). CDR3 in DNA: TGCAGTGCTAGAGCTGCCCTGGGAGAGAACACTGAAGCTTTCTTT. This encodes CSARAALGENTEAFF.

The chain has TRBV20-1 and TRBJ2-4; 14 bases fit TRBD2. Germline assignment: CDR1 DFQATT and CDR2 SNEGSKA (reference sequence). V shed 6 bases and J 6 bases; nucleotides not matched to a gene: 7. This CDR3 spans 15 amino acids. The CDR3 loop is CSASTSGGAANIQYF. The DNA of the CDR3 is TGCAGTGCCTCGACTAGCGGGGGGGCCGCAAACATTCAGTACTTC.

The rearrangement links TRBV20-1 to TRBJ1-5; D is unclear. V was cut by 3 bases and J by 8 bases, with 17 bases left in between. The CDR3 length is 14 residues. Germline V lookup: CDR1 DFQATT, CDR2 SNEGSKA (reference sequence). The CDR3 bases are TGCAGTGCTAGGAGGACCGAACCCGATGAGCCCCAGCATTTT. Translating gives CSARRTEPDEPQHF.

This clonotype was seen repeatedly, ten times or more. The genes are TRBV19 and TRBJ1-2; TRBD1 agrees at 12 bases. The CDR3 is made up of 15 amino acids. The germline V gene has CDR1 LNHDA and CDR2 SQIVND (reference sequence). V dropped 4 bases and J dropped 4; count of bases not matched to a gene: 4. This CDR3 reads CASSTGTGGGYGYTF. The CDR3 DNA reads as TGTGCCAGTAGTACCGGGACAGGGGGCGGCTATGGCTACACCTTC. Variable domain in full (rest from reference TRBV19 and TRBJ1-2): DGGITQSPKYLFRKEGQNVTLSCEQNLNHDAMYWYRQDPGQGLRLIYYSQIVNDFQKGDIAEGYSVSREKKESFPLTVTSAQKNPTAFYLCASSTGTGGGYGYTFGSGTRLTVV.

The chain is built from TRBV7-2 and TRBJ1-6, with D hard to call. Between the trimmed V and J ends, which lost 3 bases and 6 bases, there was a span of 12 bases. The germline V gene encodes CDR1 SGHTA and CDR2 FQGNSA. The CDR3 is 15 residues long. The CDR3, as DNA: TGTGCCAGCAGCTTCGAGGCAGACATTAATTCACCCCTCCACTTT. Translated, it gives CASSFEADINSPLHF.

The chain is built from TRBV7-2 and TRBJ1-1, with D tentatively TRBD1 (6 bases). Trimming removed 5 bases from V and 7 bases from J, with 17 bases in between. CDR1 is SGHTA and CDR2 is FQGNSA in the germline V gene. The CDR3 sequence is 14 residues long. CDR3 in DNA: TGTGCCAGCAGCATAAACAGGGATATTAGTGAAGCTTTCTTT. It translates to CASSINRDISEAFF.